This paragraph reports one T cell receptor beta chain. Its antigen is still unknown. This clone may be a read error of a much larger clone one base away. This sample stems from a study of T cell repertoires in cytomegalovirus infection. TCRdb fed the reads into MiXCR, producing one record per CDR3 protein. The data show fewer than 850,000 distinct CDR3 sequences, almost 30% seen once. Whole-study findings and limits: Dominating the ex vivo response were HLA-C-restricted CMV-specific TCR beta clonotypes.

Per germline, CDR1 SGHVS and CDR2 FNYEAQ. The CDR3 spans 15 residues. V usage is TRBV7-6 and J usage is TRBJ1-2; the D is unclear. The sequences come from cultured CD8+ T cells from PBMCs, collected from culture after CMV antigen stimulation. This sequence was found in a human donor in good health (CMV status not recorded). Some clones in this sample may be carry-over from other donors' samples. The CDR3, as DNA: TGTGTCAGCAGCTTAGAACCGACCGTGAACTATGGCTACACCTTC. Translation: CVSSLEPTVNYGYTF.